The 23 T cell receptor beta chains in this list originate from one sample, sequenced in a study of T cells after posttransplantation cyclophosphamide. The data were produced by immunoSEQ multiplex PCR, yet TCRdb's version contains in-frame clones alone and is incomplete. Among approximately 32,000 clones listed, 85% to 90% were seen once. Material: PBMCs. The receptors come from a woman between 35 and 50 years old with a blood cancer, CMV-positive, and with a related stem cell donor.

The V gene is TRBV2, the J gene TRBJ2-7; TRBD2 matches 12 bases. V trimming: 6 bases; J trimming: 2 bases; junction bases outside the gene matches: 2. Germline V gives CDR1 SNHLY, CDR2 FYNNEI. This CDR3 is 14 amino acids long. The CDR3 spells CASSASGGAYEQYF. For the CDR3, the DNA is TGTGCCAGCAGCGCTAGCGGGGGGGCCTACGAGCAGTACTTC.

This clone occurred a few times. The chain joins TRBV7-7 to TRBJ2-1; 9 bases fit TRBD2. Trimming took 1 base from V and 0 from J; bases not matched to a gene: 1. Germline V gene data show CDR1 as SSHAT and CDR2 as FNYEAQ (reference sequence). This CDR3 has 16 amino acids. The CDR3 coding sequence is TGTGCCAGCAGCTTAGGACTAGCGGCCTCCTACAATGAGCAGTTCTTC. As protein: CASSLGLAASYNEQFF. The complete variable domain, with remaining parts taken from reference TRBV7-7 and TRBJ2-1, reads GAGVSQSPRYKVTKRGQDVTLRCDPISSHATLYWYQQALGQGPEFLTYFNYEAQPDKSGLPSDRFSAERPEGSISTLTIQRTEQRDSAMYRCASSLGLAASYNEQFFGPGTRLTVL.

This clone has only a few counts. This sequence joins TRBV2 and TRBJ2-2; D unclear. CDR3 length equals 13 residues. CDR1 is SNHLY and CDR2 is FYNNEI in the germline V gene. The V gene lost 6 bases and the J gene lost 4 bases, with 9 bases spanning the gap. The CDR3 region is CASSDTSTGELFF. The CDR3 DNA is TGTGCCAGCAGCGACACCAGCACCGGGGAGCTGTTTTTT.

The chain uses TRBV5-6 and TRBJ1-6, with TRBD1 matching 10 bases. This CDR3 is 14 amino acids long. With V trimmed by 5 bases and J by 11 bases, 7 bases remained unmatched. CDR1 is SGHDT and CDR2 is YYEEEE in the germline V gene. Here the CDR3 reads CASSGTGAGTPLHF. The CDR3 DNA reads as TGTGCCAGCAGTGGGACAGGGGCGGGAACACCCCTCCACTTT.

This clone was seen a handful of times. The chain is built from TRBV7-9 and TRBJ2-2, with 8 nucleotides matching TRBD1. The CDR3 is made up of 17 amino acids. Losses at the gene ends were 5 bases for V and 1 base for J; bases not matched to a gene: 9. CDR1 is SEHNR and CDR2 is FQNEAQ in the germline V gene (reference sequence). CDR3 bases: TGTGCCAGCAGCCCCGCCCTGACAGGGGAGAACACCGGGGAGCTGTTTTTT. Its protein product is CASSPALTGENTGELFF.

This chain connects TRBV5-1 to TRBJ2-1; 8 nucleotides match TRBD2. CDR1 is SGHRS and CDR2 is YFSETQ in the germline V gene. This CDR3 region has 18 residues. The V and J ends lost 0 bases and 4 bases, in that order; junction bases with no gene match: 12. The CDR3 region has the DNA TGCGCCAGCAGCTTGGTGAGGCTAGCGGGTGGGAATTACAATGAGCAGTTCTTC. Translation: CASSLVRLAGGNYNEQFF. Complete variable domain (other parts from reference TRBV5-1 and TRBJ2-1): KAGVTQTPRYLIKTRGQQVTLSCSPISGHRSVSWYQQTPGQGLQFLFEYFSETQRNKGNFPGRFSGRQFSNSRSEMNVSTLELGDSALYLCASSLVRLAGGNYNEQFFGPGTRLTVL.

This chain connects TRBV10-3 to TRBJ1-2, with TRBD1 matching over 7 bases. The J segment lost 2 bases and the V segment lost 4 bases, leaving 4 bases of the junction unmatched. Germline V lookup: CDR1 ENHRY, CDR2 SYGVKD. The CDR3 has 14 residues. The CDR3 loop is CAISARDRNYGYTF. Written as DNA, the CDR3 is TGTGCCATCAGTGCCAGGGACAGAAACTATGGCTACACCTTC.

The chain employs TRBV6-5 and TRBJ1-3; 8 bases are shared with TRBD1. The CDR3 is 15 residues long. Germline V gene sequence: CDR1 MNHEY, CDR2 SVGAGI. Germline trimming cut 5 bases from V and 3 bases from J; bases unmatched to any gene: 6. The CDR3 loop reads CASSQQGVLGNTIYF. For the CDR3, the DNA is TGTGCCAGCAGTCAACAGGGGGTACTTGGAAACACCATATATTTT.

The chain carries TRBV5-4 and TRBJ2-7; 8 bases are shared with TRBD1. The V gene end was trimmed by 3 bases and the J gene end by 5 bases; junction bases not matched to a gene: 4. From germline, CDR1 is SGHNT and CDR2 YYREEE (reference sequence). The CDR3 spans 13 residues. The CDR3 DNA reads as TGTGCCAGCAGCTCTGGACAGGGCCACGAGCAGTACTTC. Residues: CASSSGQGHEQYF.

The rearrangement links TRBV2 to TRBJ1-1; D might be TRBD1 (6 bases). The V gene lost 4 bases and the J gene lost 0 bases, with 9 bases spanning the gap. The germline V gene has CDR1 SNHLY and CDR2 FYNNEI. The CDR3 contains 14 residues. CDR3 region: CASSGGGVNTEAFF. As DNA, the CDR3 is TGTGCCAGCAGTGGAGGGGGGGTGAACACTGAAGCTTTCTTT.

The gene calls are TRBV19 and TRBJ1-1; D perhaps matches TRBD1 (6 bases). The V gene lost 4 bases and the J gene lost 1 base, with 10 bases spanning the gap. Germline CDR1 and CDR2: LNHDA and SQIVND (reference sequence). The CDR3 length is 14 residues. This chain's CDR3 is CASSTGQQNTEAFF. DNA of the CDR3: TGTGCCAGTAGTACGGGACAACAGAACACTGAAGCTTTCTTT. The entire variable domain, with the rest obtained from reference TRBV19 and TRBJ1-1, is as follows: DGGITQSPKYLFRKEGQNVTLSCEQNLNHDAMYWYRQDPGQGLRLIYYSQIVNDFQKGDIAEGYSVSREKKESFPLTVTSAQKNPTAFYLCASSTGQQNTEAFFGQGTRLTVV.

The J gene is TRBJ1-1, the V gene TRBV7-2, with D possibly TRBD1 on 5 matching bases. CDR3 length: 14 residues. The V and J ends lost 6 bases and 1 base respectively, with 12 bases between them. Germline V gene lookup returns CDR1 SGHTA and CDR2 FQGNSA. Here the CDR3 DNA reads TGTGCCAGCAGACGAATAACAGGGAACACTGAAGCTTTCTTT. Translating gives CASRRITGNTEAFF.

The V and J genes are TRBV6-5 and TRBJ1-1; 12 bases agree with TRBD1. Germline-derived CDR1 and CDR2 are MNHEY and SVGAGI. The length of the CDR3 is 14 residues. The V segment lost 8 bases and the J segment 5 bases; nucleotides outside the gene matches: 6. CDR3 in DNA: TGTGCCAGCGGGGGGACAGGGGGCTTTACTGAAGCTTTCTTT. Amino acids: CASGGTGGFTEAFF.

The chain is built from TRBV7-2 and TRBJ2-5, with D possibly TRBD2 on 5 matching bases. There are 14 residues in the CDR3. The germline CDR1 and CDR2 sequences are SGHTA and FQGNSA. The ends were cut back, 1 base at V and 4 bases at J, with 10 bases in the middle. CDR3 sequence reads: CASSLGLAGETQYF. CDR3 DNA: TGTGCCAGCAGCTTAGGACTGGCGGGAGAGACCCAGTACTTC.

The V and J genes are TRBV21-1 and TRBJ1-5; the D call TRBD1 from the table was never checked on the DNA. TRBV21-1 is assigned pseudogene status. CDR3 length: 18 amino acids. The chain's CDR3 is CASSKEVADRVDGQPQHF. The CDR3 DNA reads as TGTGCCAGCAGCAAAGAGGTTGCGGACAGGGTGGATGGTCAGCCCCAGCATTTT.

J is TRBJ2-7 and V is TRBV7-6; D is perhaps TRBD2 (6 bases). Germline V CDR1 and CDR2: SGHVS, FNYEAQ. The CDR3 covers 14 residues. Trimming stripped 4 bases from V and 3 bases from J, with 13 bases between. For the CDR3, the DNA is TGTGCCAGCAGCTACGCCCAGGGAGGCTACGAGCAGTACTTC. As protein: CASSYAQGGYEQYF.

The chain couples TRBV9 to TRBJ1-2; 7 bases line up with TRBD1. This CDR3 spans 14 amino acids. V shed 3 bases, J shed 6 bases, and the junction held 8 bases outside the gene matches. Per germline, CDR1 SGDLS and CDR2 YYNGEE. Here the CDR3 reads CASSAIQGLNGYTF. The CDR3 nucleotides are TGTGCCAGCAGCGCTATACAGGGGTTGAATGGCTACACCTTC. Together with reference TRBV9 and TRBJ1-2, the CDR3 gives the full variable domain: DSGVTQTPKHLITATGQRVTLRCSPRSGDLSVYWYQQSLDQGLQFLIQYYNGEERAKGNILERFSAQQFPDLHSELNLSSLELGDSALYFCASSAIQGLNGYTFGSGTRLTVV.

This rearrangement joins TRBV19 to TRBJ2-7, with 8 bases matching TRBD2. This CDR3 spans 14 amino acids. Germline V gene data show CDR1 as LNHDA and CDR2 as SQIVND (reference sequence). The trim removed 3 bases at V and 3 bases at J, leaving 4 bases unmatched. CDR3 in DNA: TGTGCCAGTAGTATCGCGGGACTAGACTACGAGCAGTACTTC. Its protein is CASSIAGLDYEQYF. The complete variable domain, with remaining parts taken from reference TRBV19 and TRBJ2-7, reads DGGITQSPKYLFRKEGQNVTLSCEQNLNHDAMYWYRQDPGQGLRLIYYSQIVNDFQKGDIAEGYSVSREKKESFPLTVTSAQKNPTAFYLCASSIAGLDYEQYFGPGTRLTVT.

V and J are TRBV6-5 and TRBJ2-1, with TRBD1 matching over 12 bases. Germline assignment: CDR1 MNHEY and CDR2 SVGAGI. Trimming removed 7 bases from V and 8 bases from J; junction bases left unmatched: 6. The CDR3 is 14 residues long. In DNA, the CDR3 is TGTGCCAGCAAGAGGGGACAGGGGGCTTATGAGCAGTTCTTC. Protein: CASKRGQGAYEQFF.

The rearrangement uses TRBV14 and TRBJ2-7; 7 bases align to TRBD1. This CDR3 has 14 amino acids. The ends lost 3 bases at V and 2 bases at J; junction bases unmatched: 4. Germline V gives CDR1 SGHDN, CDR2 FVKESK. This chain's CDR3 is CASSHTTGTYEQYF. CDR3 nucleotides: TGTGCCAGCAGCCATACGACAGGGACCTACGAGCAGTACTTC.

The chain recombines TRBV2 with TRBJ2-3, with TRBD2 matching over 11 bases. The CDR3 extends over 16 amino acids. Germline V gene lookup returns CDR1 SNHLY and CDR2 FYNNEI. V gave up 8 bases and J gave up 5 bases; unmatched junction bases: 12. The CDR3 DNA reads TGTGCCAGCCAAAAGGAACTAGCGGGGGTCGGAGATACGCAGTATTTT. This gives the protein CASQKELAGVGDTQYF. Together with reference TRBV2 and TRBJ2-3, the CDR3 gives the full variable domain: EPEVTQTPSHQVTQMGQEVILRCVPISNHLYFYWYRQILGQKVEFLVSFYNNEISEKSEIFDDQFSVERPDGSNFTLKIRSTKLEDSAMYFCASQKELAGVGDTQYFGPGTRLTVL.

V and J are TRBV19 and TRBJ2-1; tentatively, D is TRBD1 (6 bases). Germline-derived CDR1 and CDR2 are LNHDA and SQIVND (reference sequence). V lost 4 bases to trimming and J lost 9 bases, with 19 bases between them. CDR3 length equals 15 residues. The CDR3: CASSKRTRVGGEQFF. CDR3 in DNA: TGTGCCAGTAGTAAACGTACCCGGGTAGGGGGTGAGCAGTTCTTC.

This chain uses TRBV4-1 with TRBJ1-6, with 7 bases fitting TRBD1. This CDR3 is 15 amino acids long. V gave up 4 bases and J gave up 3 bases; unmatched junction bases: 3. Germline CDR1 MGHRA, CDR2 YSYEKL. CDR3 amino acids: CASSPRQGYNSPLHF. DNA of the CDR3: TGCGCCAGCAGCCCCAGACAGGGCTATAATTCACCCCTCCACTTT.